The 12 T cell receptor beta chains presented below share a single source sample, sequenced in a study of sequential checkpoint blockade in melanoma. This table comes from immunoSEQ multiplex PCR, and its TCRdb copy is limited to in-frame clones, with some not included. This table holds approximately 23,000 clones, roughly 80% found once. Stated treatment: randomized to nivolumab then ipilimumab (arm A) or the reverse (arm B). Source: CD8+ T cells sorted from blood (inferred from file names), taken from a patient given nivolumab and ipilimumab in sequence. These TCRs come from a human donor with melanoma.

This chain uses TRBV4-2 with TRBJ2-7; TRBD2 aligns across 12 bases. Germline V gives CDR1 LGHNA, CDR2 YNFKEQ. CDR3 length: 16 amino acids. V trimming: 2 bases; J trimming: 0 bases; junction bases outside the gene matches: 2. CDR3 nucleotides: TGTGCCAGCAGCCAATCGACTAGCGGGGGCTCCTACGAGCAGTACTTC. This translates into CASSQSTSGGSYEQYF.

The chain employs TRBV28 and TRBJ2-5; the D gene is possibly TRBD2 (5 bases). The DNA end favors TRBJ2-7, so the J call may be wrong. The CDR3 is 16 amino acids. Germline-derived CDR1 and CDR2 are MDHEN and SYDVKM. The chain's CDR3 is CASSLGVAERLDEQYF. CDR3 in DNA: TGTGCCAGCAGTTTGGGTGTTGCGGAGCGGCTGGACGAGCAGTACTTC.

V gene TRBV7-2 combines with J gene TRBJ1-1, with 8 bases that match TRBD1. The trim removed 3 bases at V and 10 bases at J, leaving 22 bases unmatched. CDR1 is SGHTA and CDR2 is FQGNSA in the germline V gene. This CDR3 is built from 18 residues. CDR3 DNA: TGTGCCAGCAGCTTCAGTAGAGCCGACAGGACAGGGCAACTAGGAGCTTTCTTT. Translation gives CASSFSRADRTGQLGAFF.

This clone is classed as medium-sized. The CDR3, as DNA: TGCGCCAGCAGCCGCCGGACAGGCACCGGGGAGCTGTTTTTT. Residues: CASSRRTGTGELFF. The rearrangement links TRBV4-1 to TRBJ2-2; 7 bases line up with TRBD1. The CDR3 is 14 amino acids. The germline V gene has CDR1 MGHRA and CDR2 YSYEKL. The junction had 3 bases not matched to a gene; V was cut back by 4 bases and J by 4 bases.

The chain links TRBV7-8 to TRBJ1-4; 8 bases fit TRBD1. The trim removed 5 bases at V and 2 bases at J, leaving 1 base unmatched. Germline assignment: CDR1 SGHVS and CDR2 FQNEAQ. The CDR3 has 14 amino acids. CDR3 loop: CASSRTGTNEKLFF. DNA for the CDR3: TGTGCCAGCAGCCGGACAGGGACTAATGAAAAACTGTTTTTT.

This clone has a handful of counts. The chain recombines TRBV5-1 with TRBJ2-7; 7 nucleotides align to TRBD2. The CDR3 length is 17 residues. Per the germline V gene, CDR1 is SGHRS and CDR2 is YFSETQ. V lost 5 bases to trimming and J lost 2 bases; unmatched junction nucleotides: 16. This CDR3 reads CASRGGRKPYVAYEQYF. Written as DNA, the CDR3 is TGCGCCAGCAGGGGGGGGAGGAAGCCCTACGTGGCCTACGAGCAGTACTTC.

A word on this clone: A far larger clone is a single base away, which makes a read error likely. The CDR3: CASSLDRQETQYF. The CDR3 region has the DNA TGTGCCAGCAGCTTAGACAGGCAAGAGACCCAGTACTTC. This chain uses TRBV5-4 with TRBJ2-5, with D possibly matching TRBD1 (6 bases). CDR3 length: 13 residues. Germline values: CDR1 SGHNT, CDR2 YYREEE (reference sequence). The V and J ends lost 2 bases and 2 bases respectively, with 7 bases between them.

The chain links TRBV28 to TRBJ1-1; the match to TRBD1 covers 8 bases. CDR1 and CDR2 (germline): MDHEN, SYDVKM. V lost 5 bases to trimming and J lost 4 bases; unmatched junction nucleotides: 9. The CDR3 is 15 residues long. CDR3 nucleotide sequence: TGTGCCAGCAGTCAGTTCAGGGGGCGGGGCACTGAAGCTTTCTTT. It codes for CASSQFRGRGTEAFF.

As DNA, the CDR3 is TGTGCCAGCAGTTTAATGGCAGGGAACACTGAAGCTTTCTTT. It codes for CASSLMAGNTEAFF. The rearrangement links TRBV27 to TRBJ1-1; D uncertain. The CDR3 consists of 14 residues. Between the trimmed V and J ends, which lost 2 bases and 1 base, there was a span of 8 bases. CDR1 is MNHEY, CDR2 SMNVEV, per germline (reference sequence).

The chain is built from TRBV15 and TRBJ2-5, with D possibly being TRBD1 (5 bases). This CDR3 has 16 amino acids. The V end was cut by 2 bases, the J end by 0 bases, with 13 bases between. Germline V gene sequence: CDR1 LNHNV, CDR2 YYDKDF (reference sequence). CDR3 in amino acids: CATSRRGAADQETQYF. The CDR3 nucleotides are TGTGCCACCAGCAGACGTGGGGCGGCAGACCAAGAGACCCAGTACTTC. Together with reference TRBV15 and TRBJ2-5, the CDR3 gives the full variable domain: DAMVIQNPRYQVTQFGKPVTLSCSQTLNHNVMYWYQQKSSQAPKLLFHYYDKDFNNEADTPDNFQSRRPNTSFCFLDIRSPGLGDTAMYLCATSRRGAADQETQYFGPGTRLLVL.

This chain joins TRBV2 and TRBJ2-1; no clear D. V lost 8 bases, J lost 0 bases, and 14 bases lay in between. The V gene's germline CDR1 is SNHLY and CDR2 FYNNEI. The CDR3 length is 15 residues. The CDR3 spells CASHNGDGSYNEQFF. The CDR3 bases are TGTGCCAGCCACAATGGAGACGGCTCCTACAATGAGCAGTTCTTC.

J is TRBJ2-3 and V is TRBV18; 9 positions agree with TRBD2. With 3 bases clipped from V and 6 bases from J, the junction kept 7 bases outside the gene matches. The CDR3 consists of 15 residues. Looked up from germline, CDR1 is KGHSH and CDR2 is LQKENI. The CDR3: CASSPQRGAIDTQYF. The DNA of the CDR3 is TGTGCCAGCTCACCCCAGCGGGGGGCCATTGATACGCAGTATTTT.